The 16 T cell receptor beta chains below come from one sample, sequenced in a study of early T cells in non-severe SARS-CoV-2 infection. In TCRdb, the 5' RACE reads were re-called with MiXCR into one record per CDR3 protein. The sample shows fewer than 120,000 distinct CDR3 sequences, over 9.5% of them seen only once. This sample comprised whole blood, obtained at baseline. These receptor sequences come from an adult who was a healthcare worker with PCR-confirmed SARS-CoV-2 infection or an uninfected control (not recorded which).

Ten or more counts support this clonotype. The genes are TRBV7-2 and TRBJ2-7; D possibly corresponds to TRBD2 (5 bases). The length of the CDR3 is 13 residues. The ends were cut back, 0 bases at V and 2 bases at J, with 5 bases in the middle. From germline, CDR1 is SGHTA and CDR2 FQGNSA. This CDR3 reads CASSLAGAYEQYF. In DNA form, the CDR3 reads TGTGCCAGCAGCTTAGCGGGAGCCTACGAGCAGTACTTC.

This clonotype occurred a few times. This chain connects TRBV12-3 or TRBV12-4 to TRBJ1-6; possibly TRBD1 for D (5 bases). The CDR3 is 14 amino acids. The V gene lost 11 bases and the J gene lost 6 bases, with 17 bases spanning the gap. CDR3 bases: TGTGCCCCCGACGGCAGGGAGGCTAATTCACCCCTCCACTTT. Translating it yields CAPDGREANSPLHF.

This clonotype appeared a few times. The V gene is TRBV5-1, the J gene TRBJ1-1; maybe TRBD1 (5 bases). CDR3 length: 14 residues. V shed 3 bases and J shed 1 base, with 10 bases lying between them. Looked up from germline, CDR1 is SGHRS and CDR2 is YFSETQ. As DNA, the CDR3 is TGCGCCAGCAGCTGGGGGACTCAGAACACTGAAGCTTTCTTT. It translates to CASSWGTQNTEAFF.

The CDR3 nucleotides are TGCGCCAGCAGCTTGGGCCCTCATAACACCGGGGAGCTGTTTTTT. It is translated as CASSLGPHNTGELFF. The genes are TRBV5-1 and TRBJ2-2; D gene ambiguous. Per germline, CDR1 SGHRS and CDR2 YFSETQ. This CDR3 is 15 amino acids long. V lost 0 bases, J lost 2 bases, and 8 bases lay in between. Supplemented by reference TRBV5-1 and TRBJ2-2, the full variable domain reads KAGVTQTPRYLIKTRGQQVTLSCSPISGHRSVSWYQQTPGQGLQFLFEYFSETQRNKGNFPGRFSGRQFSNSRSEMNVSTLELGDSALYLCASSLGPHNTGELFFGEGSRLTVL.

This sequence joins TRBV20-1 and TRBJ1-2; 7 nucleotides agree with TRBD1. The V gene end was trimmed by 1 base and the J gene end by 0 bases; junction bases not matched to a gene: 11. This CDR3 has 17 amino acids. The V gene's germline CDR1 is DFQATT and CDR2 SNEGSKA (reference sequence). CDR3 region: CSARVQGRDSSNYGYTF. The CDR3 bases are TGCAGTGCTAGAGTCCAAGGACGGGACAGCTCTAACTATGGCTACACCTTC.

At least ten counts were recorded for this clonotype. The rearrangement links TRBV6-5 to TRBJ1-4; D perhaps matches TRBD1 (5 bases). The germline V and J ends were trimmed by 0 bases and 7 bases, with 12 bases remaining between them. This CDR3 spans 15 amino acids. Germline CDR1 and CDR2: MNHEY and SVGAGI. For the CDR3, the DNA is TGTGCCAGCAGTTACTCGGGGACCACGGGTGAAAAACTGTTTTTT. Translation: CASSYSGTTGEKLFF.

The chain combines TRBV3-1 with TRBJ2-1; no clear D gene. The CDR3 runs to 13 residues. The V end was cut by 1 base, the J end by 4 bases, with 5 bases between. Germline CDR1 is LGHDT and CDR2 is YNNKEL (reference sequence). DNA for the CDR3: TGTGCCAGCAGCCAAGTACCATACAATGAGCAGTTCTTC. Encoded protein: CASSQVPYNEQFF.

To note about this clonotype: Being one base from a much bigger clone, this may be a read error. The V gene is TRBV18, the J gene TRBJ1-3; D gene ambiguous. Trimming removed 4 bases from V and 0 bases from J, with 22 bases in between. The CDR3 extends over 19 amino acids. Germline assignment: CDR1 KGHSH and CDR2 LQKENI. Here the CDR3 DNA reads TGTGCCAGCTCACTGAGCTTAATGAGGCGGGAGAGCTCTGGAAACACCATATATTTT. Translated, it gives CASSLSLMRRESSGNTIYF.

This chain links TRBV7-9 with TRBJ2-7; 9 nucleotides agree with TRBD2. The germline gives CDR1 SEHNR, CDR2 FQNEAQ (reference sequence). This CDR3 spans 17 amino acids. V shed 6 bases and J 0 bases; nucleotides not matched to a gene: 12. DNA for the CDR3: TGTGCCAGCAGACCTCTTACTAGCGGGCGAACCTCCTACGAGCAGTACTTC. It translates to CASRPLTSGRTSYEQYF.

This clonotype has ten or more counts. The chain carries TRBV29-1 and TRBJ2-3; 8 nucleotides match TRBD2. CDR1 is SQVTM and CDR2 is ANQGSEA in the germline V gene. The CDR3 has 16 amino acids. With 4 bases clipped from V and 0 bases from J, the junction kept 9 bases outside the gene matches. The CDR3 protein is CSVGRLALASTDTQYF. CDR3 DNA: TGCAGCGTTGGCCGACTAGCGCTCGCTAGCACAGATACGCAGTATTTT.

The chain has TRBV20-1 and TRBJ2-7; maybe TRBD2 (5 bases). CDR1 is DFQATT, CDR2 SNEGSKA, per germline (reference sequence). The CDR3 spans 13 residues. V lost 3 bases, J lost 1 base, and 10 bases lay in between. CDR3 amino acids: CSARSSGSYEQYF. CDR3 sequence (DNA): TGCAGTGCTAGGTCCAGCGGATCCTACGAGCAGTACTTC.

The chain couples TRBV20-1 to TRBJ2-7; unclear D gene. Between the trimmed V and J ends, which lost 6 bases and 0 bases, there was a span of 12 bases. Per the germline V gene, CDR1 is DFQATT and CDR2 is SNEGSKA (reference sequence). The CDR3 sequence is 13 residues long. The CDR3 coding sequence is TGCAGTGCCGGTCCGGGCAACTCCTACGAGCAGTACTTC. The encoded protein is CSAGPGNSYEQYF.

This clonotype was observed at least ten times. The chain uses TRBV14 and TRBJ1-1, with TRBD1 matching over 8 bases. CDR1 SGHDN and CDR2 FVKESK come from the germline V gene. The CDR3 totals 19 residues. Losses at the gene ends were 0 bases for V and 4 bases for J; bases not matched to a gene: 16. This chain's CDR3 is CASSQDRPQGAFDSTEAFF. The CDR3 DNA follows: TGTGCCAGCAGCCAAGATCGCCCGCAGGGGGCTTTCGATAGCACTGAAGCTTTCTTT.

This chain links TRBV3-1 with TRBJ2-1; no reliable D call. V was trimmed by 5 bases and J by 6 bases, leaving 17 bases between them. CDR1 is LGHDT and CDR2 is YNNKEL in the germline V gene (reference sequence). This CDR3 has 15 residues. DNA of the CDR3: TGTGCCAGCAGCTCCCGGGTGTTGGGTTCCAATGAGCAGTTCTTC. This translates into CASSSRVLGSNEQFF.

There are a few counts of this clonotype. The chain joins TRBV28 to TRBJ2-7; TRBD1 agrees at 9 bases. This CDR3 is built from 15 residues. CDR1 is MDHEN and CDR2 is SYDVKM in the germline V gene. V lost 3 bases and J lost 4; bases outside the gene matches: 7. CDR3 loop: CASSLPGTGLYEQYF. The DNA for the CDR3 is TGTGCCAGCAGTTTGCCCGGGACAGGGTTATACGAGCAGTACTTC.

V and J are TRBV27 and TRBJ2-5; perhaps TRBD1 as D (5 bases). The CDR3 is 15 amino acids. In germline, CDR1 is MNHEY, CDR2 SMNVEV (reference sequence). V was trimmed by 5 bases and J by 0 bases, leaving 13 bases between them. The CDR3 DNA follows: TGTGCCAGCAGTCCCAACCCGGACAACCAAGAGACCCAGTACTTC. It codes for CASSPNPDNQETQYF.